Detailed here is one T cell receptor beta chain. Its recognized antigen is unknown. Base qualities are not recorded, but no much larger clone differs from it by a single base. Each collaborating institution followed its own protocols to collect whole blood in K2EDTA tubes. For TCRbeta analysis, collaborator samples were shipped as frozen whole blood, as isolated PBMCs, or as DNA extracted from either sample type. The record originates from a study of blood T cell repertoires in COVID-19 (dated by TCRdb to about 2020). As for the study more broadly: Samples covering the acute and convalescent phases of COVID-19 were provided by collaborators in the United States, Italy and Spain. The prospective study material was composed of cDNA or gDNA derived from T cells, B-cell-depleted T cells, or PBMCs. Deeply sampled blood TCRbeta repertoires from subjects exposed to, actively infected with, or recovered from COVID-19 were included in the dataset. The repertoires were released in a freely available public database meant as a resource for research on the immune response to SARS-CoV-2. Samples came from the ongoing ImmuneRACE study (first 160 participants) plus 1,254 subjects from 6 global collaborators. Sample metadata almost always included a de-identified subject ID, COVID-19 status, age in years and sex. Where available, HLA class I and class II types were taken from metadata supplied by the sample provider and were not determined by assay-based typing.

TCRbeta CDR3 regions were amplified from genomic DNA by means of the immunoSEQ Assay, a bias-controlled multiplex PCR. For the original study's pipeline: Within the assay, amplification of reference gene primers was used to estimate how many nucleated cells each sample contained. Sequence reads were collapsed and filtered to measure the absolute abundance of every unique TCRbeta CDR3 rearrangement. For each sample, productive Simpson clonality was calculated by taking the square root of Simpson's diversity index across productive rearrangements. The table was pulled from immuneACCESS by TCRdb, which kept in-frame rearrangements only. Such tables lose some clones; where checked, under half of the loss comes from unresolved V genes, and the rest has no known cause. D and trimming come from the DNA, and the V and J calls and clone size come from that table. This sample holds 250,000 to 300,000 clones; 70% to 90% were observed only once. In total, the top ten clones hold 3.6% of the sample.

Broad study findings and their caveats: Clinical and demographic metadata were provided uncurated, with the amount varying by source and participant.

The CDR3 goes from the cysteine to the phenylalanine over 13 residues. Solely the CDR3 DNA is kept, with 39 bases framed from the first base. According to the germline V gene, CDR1 reads SNHLY and CDR2 reads FYNNEI. Trimming at the junction amounts to 6 bases on V and 4 bases on J, and the germline ends lie 12 bases apart. The specimen sequenced was peripheral blood. The V gene is TRBV2 and the J gene is TRBJ1-1; the best D guess is TRBD1, with 5 bases matching. This sequence originates from a man aged 18 to 30 with active or convalescent COVID-19. This receptor carries the CDR3 CASRTGGGTEAFF. Read as DNA, the sequence is TGTGCCAGCAGGACGGGGGGGGGCACTGAAGCTTTCTTT.